Presented here are 16 T cell receptor beta chains from one specimen sequenced in a study of identical twins' blood T cells. Via MiXCR, TCRdb re-called the 5' RACE reads, giving one row per CDR3 protein. The sample includes a few hundred thousand distinct CDR3 sequences, approximately 30% of them seen just once. The sequencing input was PBMCs. The receptors originated from a woman aged 18 to 55 in good health.

Worth noting for this clonotype: Compared with germline, one end of the junction differs, possibly owing to a read error. This chain connects TRBV7-9 to TRBJ1-5; D is undetermined. This CDR3 has 14 amino acids. Germline-derived CDR1 and CDR2 are SEHNR and FQNEAQ (reference sequence). For the CDR3, the DNA is TGTGCCAGCAGCTTAGGAGGGCACAATCAGCCCCATCATTTT. Protein sequence: CASSLGGHNQPHHF.

This sequence joins TRBV6-2 or TRBV6-3 and TRBJ1-2; 10 bases align to TRBD1. With V trimmed by 8 bases and J by 4 bases, 1 base remained unmatched. The CDR3 is 12 residues long. CDR1 and CDR2 (germline): MNHEY, SVGEGT. For the CDR3, the DNA is TGTGCCAGCGGGGACAGGGGCTATGGCTACACCTTC. It is translated as CASGDRGYGYTF.

V usage is TRBV10-1 and J usage is TRBJ1-1; perhaps TRBD1 as D (6 bases). CDR3 length equals 11 residues. The germline V and J ends were trimmed by 11 bases and 7 bases, with 14 bases remaining between them. Germline lookup yields CDR1 WNHNN and CDR2 SYGVQD (reference sequence). CDR3 in amino acids: CAGERGVEAFF. Here the CDR3 DNA reads TGCGCCGGAGAGAGGGGGGTTGAAGCTTTCTTT.

In this sample, this clonotype turned up many times. The V and J genes are TRBV29-1 and TRBJ1-1; D is unclear. From germline, CDR1 is SQVTM and CDR2 ANQGSEA. Trimming removed 5 bases from V and 2 bases from J, with 3 bases in between. The CDR3 consists of 10 residues. The CDR3 sequence is CSVCNTEAFF. DNA for the CDR3: TGCAGCGTTTGTAACACTGAAGCTTTCTTT.

The V and J genes are TRBV20-1 and TRBJ2-7, with a weak D call TRBD1 (5 bases). Germline assignment: CDR1 DFQATT and CDR2 SNEGSKA (reference sequence). This CDR3 has 13 residues. V was clipped by 3 bases and J by 1 base, with 10 bases between them. The CDR3 nucleotides are TGCAGTGCTAGTGGGGCCGCATCCTACGAGCAGTACTTC. Amino acid sequence: CSASGAASYEQYF.

This rearrangement joins TRBV20-1 to TRBJ1-1; D unclear. This CDR3 contains 14 residues. Trimming left V 3 bases short and J 3 bases short, with 14 bases between. Germline CDR1 is DFQATT and CDR2 is SNEGSKA (reference sequence). CDR3 DNA: TGCAGTGCTAGTGTCGGGCATCTTCACACTGAAGCTTTCTTT. Residues: CSASVGHLHTEAFF.

As concerns this clonotype: A read error is possible here, since a much larger clone lies one base away. V gene TRBV11-3 combines with J gene TRBJ2-2; D unclear. CDR1 and CDR2 from the germline V gene are SGHNT and YENEEA. The CDR3 spans 13 residues. The CDR3 sequence: CASILRVTGELFF. Here the CDR3 DNA reads TGTGCCAGCATCTTAAGGGTCACCGGGGAGCTGTTTTTT.

The gene calls are TRBV6-5 and TRBJ2-7; 9 bases map to TRBD1. Looked up from germline, CDR1 is MNHEY and CDR2 is SVGAGI. The CDR3 contains 18 residues. The trim removed 6 bases at V and 2 bases at J, leaving 17 bases unmatched. The DNA for the CDR3 is TGTGCCAGCAGACGCAACCCCTTATTCCGGGACAGGGCCTACGAGCAGTACTTC. It translates to CASRRNPLFRDRAYEQYF.

The table lists this clonotype with a few counts. The rearrangement links TRBV20-1 to TRBJ1-4, with a weak D call TRBD1 (6 bases). Germline lookup yields CDR1 DFQATT and CDR2 SNEGSKA (reference sequence). This CDR3 comprises 17 residues. V was clipped by 2 bases and J by 8 bases, with 24 bases between them. Written as DNA, the CDR3 is TGCAGTGCTAGACCTTTTGGACAGACCCTGAAAGGGGAAAAACTGTTTTTT. Translated, it gives CSARPFGQTLKGEKLFF.

The gene calls are TRBV25-1 and TRBJ1-2, with D possibly being TRBD1 (5 bases). V lost 6 bases, J lost 4 bases, and 9 bases lay in between. The CDR3 totals 12 residues. Per germline, CDR1 MGHDK and CDR2 SYGVNS. The CDR3 DNA follows: TGTGCCAGCAGAAGTGGGACCTATGGCTACACCTTC. Translation gives CASRSGTYGYTF.

The rearrangement links TRBV5-5 to TRBJ1-3; D is undetermined. CDR1 is SGHKS and CDR2 is YYEKEE in the germline V gene (reference sequence). The CDR3 runs to 13 residues. V was pared by 2 bases and J by 0 bases, with 3 bases between. The DNA for the CDR3 is TGTGCCAGCAGCTTTGCCTCTGGAAACACCATATATTTT. Translation: CASSFASGNTIYF. The full variable domain, rest sourced from reference TRBV5-5 and TRBJ1-3, is DAGVTQSPTHLIKTRGQQVTLRCSPISGHKSVSWYQQVLGQGPQFIFQYYEKEERGRGNFPDRFSARQFPNYSSELNVNALLLGDSALYLCASSFASGNTIYFGEGSWLTVV.

The rearrangement uses TRBV20-1 and TRBJ1-6; no reliable D call. This CDR3 is built from 14 residues. The V end lost 2 bases, the J end lost 3 bases, and 8 bases lay between the germline ends. Germline V CDR1 and CDR2: DFQATT, SNEGSKA (reference sequence). CDR3 DNA: TGCAGTGCTAGAAAAGTAAACTATAATTCACCCCTCCACTTT. Protein sequence: CSARKVNYNSPLHF.

In this sample, this clonotype turned up many times. The chain uses TRBV5-1 and TRBJ1-1, with 7 nucleotides matching TRBD1. Germline lookup yields CDR1 SGHRS and CDR2 YFSETQ. V was pared by 2 bases and J by 5 bases, with 3 bases of the junction left unmatched. The CDR3 has 13 residues. The chain's CDR3 is CASSFNRGTEAFF. DNA for the CDR3: TGCGCCAGCAGCTTCAACAGGGGTACTGAAGCTTTCTTT.

V and J are TRBV6-5 and TRBJ2-1; the D is unclear. This CDR3 region has 15 residues. Germline CDR1 MNHEY, CDR2 SVGAGI. V was cut by 2 bases and J by 8 bases, with 16 bases left in between. CDR3 region: CASSYAGRGAYEQFF. DNA of the CDR3: TGTGCCAGCAGTTACGCCGGACGAGGAGCCTATGAGCAGTTCTTC.

The chain is built from TRBV5-5 and TRBJ1-6, with D hard to call. The CDR3 totals 14 residues. V lost 4 bases and J 9 bases, leaving 14 bases between the germline ends. Germline values: CDR1 SGHKS, CDR2 YYEKEE (reference sequence). Written as DNA, the CDR3 is TGTGCCAGCAGCCCGGGGTTTCGGAGTTCACCCCTCCACTTT. It translates to CASSPGFRSSPLHF.

Details on this clonotype: One end of the junction is discordant with germline, which a read error may explain. V usage is TRBV7-9 and J usage is TRBJ1-1; D gene ambiguous. The CDR3 runs 12 residues. Germline V gene sequence: CDR1 SEHNR, CDR2 FQNEAQ (reference sequence). The CDR3: CVSSFDGIRAFF. The CDR3 DNA is TGTGTCAGCAGCTTCGACGGCATAAGAGCTTTCTTT.